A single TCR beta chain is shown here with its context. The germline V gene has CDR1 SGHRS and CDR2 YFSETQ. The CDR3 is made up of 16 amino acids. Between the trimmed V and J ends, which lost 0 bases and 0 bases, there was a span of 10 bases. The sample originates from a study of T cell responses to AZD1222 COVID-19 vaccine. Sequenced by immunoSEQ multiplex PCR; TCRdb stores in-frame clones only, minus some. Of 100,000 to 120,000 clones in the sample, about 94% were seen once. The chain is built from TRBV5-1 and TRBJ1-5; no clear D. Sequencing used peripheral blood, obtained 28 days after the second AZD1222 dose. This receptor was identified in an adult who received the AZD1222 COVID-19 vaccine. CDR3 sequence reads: CASSLGPGYSNQPQHF. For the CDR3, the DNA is TGCGCCAGCAGCTTGGGGCCGGGTTATAGCAATCAGCCCCAGCATTTT.